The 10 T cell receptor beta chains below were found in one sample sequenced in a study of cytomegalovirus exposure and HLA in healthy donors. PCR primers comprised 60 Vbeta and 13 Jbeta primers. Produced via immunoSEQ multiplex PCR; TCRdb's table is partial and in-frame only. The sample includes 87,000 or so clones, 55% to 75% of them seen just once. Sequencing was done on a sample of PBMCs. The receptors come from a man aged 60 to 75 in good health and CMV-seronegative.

As DNA, the CDR3 is TGTGCCAGCAGTTACCTACCCCCCAGGGGGCGGACTGAAGCTTTCTTT. Its translation: CASSYLPPRGRTEAFF. This chain uses TRBV6-5 with TRBJ1-1, with 8 bases identical to TRBD1. V shed 2 bases and J 5 bases; nucleotides not matched to a gene: 10. Germline V lookup: CDR1 MNHEY, CDR2 SVGAGI. The CDR3 runs to 16 residues.

CDR3 in amino acids: CASSLTGERVNNQPQHF. CDR3 sequence (DNA): TGTGCCAGCTCACTAACAGGGGAAAGGGTAAATAATCAGCCCCAGCATTTT. The chain combines TRBV18 with TRBJ1-5; 7 bases line up with TRBD1. J lost 4 bases, V lost 4 bases, and 13 bases had no gene match. The germline CDR1 and CDR2 sequences are KGHSH and LQKENI. This CDR3 comprises 17 residues.

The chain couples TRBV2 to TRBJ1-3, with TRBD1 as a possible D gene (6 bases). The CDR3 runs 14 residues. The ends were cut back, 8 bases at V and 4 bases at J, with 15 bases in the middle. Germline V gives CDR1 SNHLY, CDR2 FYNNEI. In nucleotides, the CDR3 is TGTGCCAGCCCTCCACAGGGATCCGGAAACACCATATATTTT. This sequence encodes CASPPQGSGNTIYF.

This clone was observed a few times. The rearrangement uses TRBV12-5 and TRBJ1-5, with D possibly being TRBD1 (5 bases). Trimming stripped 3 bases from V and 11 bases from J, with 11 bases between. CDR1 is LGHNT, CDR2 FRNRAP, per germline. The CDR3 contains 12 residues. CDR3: CASGFPRGSQHF. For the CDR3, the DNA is TGTGCTAGTGGTTTCCCCCGGGGGTCCCAGCATTTT.

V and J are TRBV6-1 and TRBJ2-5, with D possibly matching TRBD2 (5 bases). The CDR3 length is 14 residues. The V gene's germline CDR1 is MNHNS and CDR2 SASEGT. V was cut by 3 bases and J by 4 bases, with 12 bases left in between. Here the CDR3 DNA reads TGTGCCAGCAGTGATGAGGGAATTCTAGAGACCCAGTACTTC. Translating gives CASSDEGILETQYF.

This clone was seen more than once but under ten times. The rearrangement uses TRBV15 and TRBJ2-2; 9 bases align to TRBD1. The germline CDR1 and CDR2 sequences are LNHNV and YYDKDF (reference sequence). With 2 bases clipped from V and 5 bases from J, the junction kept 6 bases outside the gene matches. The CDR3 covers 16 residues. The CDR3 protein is CATSRNRDRETGELFF. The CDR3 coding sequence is TGTGCCACCAGCAGAAACCGGGACAGGGAAACCGGGGAGCTGTTTTTT.

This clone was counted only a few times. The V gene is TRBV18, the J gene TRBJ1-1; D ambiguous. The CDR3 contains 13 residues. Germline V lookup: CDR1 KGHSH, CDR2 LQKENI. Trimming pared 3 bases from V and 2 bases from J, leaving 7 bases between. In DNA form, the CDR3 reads TGTGCCAGCTCACCGCAGGTTAACACTGAAGCTTTCTTT. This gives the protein CASSPQVNTEAFF.

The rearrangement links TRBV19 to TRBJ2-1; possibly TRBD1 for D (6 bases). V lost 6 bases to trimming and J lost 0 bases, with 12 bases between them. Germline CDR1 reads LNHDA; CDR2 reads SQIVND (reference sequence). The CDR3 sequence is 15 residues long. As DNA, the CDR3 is TGTGCCAGTAGGTCGGACAGAAGCTCCTACAATGAGCAGTTCTTC. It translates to CASRSDRSSYNEQFF. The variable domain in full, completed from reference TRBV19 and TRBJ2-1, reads DGGITQSPKYLFRKEGQNVTLSCEQNLNHDAMYWYRQDPGQGLRLIYYSQIVNDFQKGDIAEGYSVSREKKESFPLTVTSAQKNPTAFYLCASRSDRSSYNEQFFGPGTRLTVL.

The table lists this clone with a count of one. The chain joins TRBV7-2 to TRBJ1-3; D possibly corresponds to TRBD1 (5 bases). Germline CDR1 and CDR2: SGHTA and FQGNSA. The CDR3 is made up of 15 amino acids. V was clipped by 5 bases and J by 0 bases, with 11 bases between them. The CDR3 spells CASSPARVSGNTIYF. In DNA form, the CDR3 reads TGTGCCAGCAGCCCAGCCAGGGTCTCTGGAAACACCATATATTTT.

The CDR3 DNA reads as TGTGCCAGCACCCAAGCCGAGACTCTCCCTTTGACTGAAGCTTTCTTT. Its protein is CASTQAETLPLTEAFF. This chain joins TRBV7-9 and TRBJ1-1; D remains unclear. Germline V CDR1 and CDR2: SEHNR, FQNEAQ (reference sequence). V lost 7 bases to trimming and J lost 5 bases, with 23 bases between them. The CDR3 loop spans 16 amino acids.